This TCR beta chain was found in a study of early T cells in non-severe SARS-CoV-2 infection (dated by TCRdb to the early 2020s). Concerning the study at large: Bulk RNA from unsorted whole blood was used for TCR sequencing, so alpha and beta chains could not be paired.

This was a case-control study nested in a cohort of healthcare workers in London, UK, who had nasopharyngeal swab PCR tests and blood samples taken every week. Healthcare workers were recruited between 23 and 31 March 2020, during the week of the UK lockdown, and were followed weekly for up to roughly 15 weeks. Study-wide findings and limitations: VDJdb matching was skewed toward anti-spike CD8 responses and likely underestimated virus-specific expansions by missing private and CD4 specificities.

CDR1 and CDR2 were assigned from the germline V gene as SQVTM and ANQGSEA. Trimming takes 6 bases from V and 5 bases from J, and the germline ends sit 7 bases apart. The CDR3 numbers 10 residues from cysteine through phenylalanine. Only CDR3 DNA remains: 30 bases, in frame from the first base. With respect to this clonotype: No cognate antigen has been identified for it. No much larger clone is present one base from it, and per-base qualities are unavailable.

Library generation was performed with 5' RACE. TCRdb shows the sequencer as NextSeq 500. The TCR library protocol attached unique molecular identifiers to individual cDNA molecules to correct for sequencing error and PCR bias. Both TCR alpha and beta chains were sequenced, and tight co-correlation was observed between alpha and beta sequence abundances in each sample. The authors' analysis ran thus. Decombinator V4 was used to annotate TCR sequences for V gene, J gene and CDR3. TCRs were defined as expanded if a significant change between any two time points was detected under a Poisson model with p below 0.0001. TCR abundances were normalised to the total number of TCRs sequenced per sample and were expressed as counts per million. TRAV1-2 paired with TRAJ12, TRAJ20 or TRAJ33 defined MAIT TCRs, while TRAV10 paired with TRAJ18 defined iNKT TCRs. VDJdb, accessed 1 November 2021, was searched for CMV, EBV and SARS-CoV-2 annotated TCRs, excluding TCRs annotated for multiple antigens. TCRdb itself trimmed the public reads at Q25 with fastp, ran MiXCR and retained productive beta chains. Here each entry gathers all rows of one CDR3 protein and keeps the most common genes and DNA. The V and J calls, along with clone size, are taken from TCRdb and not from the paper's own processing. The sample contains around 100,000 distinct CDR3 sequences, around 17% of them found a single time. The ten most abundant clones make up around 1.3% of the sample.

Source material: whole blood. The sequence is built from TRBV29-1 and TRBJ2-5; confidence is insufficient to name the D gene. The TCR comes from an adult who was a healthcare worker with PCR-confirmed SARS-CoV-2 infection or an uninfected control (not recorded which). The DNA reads TGCAGCGTCCTGGGGGAGACCCAGTACTTC. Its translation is CSVLGETQYF.